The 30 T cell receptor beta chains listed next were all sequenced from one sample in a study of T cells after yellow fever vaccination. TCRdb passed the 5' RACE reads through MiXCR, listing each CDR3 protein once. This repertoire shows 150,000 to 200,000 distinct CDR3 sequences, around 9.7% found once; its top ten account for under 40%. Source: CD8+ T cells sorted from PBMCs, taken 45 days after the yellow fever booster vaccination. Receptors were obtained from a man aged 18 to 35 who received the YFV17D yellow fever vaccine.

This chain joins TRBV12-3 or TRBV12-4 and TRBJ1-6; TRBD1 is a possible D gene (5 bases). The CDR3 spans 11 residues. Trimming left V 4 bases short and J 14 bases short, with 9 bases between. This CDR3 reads CASSSGPTLHF. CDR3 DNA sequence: TGTGCCAGCAGTTCAGGGCCAACCCTCCACTTT.

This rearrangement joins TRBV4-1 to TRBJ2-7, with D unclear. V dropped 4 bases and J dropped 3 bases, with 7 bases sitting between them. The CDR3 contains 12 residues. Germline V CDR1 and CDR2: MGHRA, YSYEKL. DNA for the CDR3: TGCGCCAGCAGCCTGGACGGCTACGAGCAGTACTTC. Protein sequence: CASSLDGYEQYF.

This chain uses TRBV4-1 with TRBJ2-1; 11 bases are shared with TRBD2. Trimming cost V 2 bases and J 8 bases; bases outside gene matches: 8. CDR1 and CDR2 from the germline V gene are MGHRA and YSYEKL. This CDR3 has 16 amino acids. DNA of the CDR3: TGCGCCAGCAGCCAAATAACGACTAGCGGGGCGCATGAGCAGTTCTTC. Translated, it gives CASSQITTSGAHEQFF.

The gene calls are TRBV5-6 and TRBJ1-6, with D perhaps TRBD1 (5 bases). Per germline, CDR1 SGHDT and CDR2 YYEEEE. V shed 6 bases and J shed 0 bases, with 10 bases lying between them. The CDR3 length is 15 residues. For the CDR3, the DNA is TGTGCCAGCAACCGGGGGAGCTCCTATAATTCACCCCTCCACTTT. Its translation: CASNRGSSYNSPLHF.

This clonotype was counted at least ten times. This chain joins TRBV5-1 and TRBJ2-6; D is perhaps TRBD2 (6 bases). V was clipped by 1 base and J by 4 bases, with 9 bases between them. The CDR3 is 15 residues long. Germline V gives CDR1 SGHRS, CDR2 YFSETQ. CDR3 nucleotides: TGCGCCAGCAGCTTGTCGGGGGTCGGGGCCAACGTCCTGACTTTC. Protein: CASSLSGVGANVLTF. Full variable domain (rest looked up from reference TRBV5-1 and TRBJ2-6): KAGVTQTPRYLIKTRGQQVTLSCSPISGHRSVSWYQQTPGQGLQFLFEYFSETQRNKGNFPGRFSGRQFSNSRSEMNVSTLELGDSALYLCASSLSGVGANVLTFGAGSRLTVL.

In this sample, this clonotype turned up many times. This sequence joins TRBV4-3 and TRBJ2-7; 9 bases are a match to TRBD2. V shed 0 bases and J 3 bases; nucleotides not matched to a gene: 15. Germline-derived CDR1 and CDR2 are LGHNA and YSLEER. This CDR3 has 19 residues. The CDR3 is CASSQDWAPGLATNYEQYF. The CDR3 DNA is TGCGCCAGCAGCCAAGATTGGGCCCCCGGACTAGCGACTAACTACGAGCAGTACTTC.

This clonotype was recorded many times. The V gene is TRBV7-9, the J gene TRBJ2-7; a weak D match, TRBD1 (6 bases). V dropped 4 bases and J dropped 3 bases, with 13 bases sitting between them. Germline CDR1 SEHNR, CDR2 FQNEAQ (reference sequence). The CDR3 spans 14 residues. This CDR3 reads CASSSGALYYEQYV. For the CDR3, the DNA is TGTGCCAGCAGCTCAGGGGCCCTCTACTACGAGCAGTACGTC.

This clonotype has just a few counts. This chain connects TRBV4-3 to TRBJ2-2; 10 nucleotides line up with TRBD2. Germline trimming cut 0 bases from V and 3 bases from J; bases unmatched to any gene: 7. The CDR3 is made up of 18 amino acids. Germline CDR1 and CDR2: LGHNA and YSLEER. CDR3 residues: CASSQDVTSGLYTGELFF. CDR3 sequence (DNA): TGCGCCAGCAGCCAAGACGTGACTAGCGGGCTCTACACCGGGGAGCTGTTTTTT.

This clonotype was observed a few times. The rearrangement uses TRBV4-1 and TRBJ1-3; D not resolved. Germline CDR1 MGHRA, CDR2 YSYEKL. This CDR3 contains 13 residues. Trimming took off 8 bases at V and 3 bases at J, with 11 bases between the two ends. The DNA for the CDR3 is TGCGCCAGCTCCGCCCCGGTTGGAAACACCATATATTTT. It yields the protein CASSAPVGNTIYF.

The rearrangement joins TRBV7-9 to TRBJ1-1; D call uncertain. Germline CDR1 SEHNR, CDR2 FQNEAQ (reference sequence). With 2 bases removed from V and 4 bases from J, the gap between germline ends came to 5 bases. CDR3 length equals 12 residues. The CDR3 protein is CASSLPSTEAFF. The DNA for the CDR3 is TGTGCCAGCAGCTTACCAAGCACTGAAGCTTTCTTT.

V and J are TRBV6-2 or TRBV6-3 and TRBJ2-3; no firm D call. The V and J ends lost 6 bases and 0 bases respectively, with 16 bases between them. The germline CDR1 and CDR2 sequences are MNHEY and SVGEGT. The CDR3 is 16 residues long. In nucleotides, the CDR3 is TGTGCCAGCAGCTCTCCGCGGACGCCCAGCACAGATACGCAGTATTTT. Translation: CASSSPRTPSTDTQYF.

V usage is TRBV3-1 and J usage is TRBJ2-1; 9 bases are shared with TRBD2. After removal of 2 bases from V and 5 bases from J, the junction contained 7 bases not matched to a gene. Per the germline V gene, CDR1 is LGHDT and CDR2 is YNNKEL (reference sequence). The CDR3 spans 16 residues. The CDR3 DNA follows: TGTGCCAGCAGCCAACAAAGCGGGGGGCTTGACAATGAGCAGTTCTTC. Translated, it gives CASSQQSGGLDNEQFF.

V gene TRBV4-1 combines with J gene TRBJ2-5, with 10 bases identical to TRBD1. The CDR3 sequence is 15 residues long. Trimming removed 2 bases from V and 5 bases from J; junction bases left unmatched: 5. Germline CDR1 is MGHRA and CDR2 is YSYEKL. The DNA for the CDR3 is TGCGCCAGCAGCCAACCGGGACAGGGGTATGAGACCCAGTACTTC. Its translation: CASSQPGQGYETQYF.

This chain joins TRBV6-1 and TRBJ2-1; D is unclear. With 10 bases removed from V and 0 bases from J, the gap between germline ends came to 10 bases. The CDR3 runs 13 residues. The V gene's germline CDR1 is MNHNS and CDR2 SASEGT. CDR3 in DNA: TGTGCCACCACAAGGAGCTCCTACAATGAGCAGTTCTTC. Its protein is CATTRSSYNEQFF.

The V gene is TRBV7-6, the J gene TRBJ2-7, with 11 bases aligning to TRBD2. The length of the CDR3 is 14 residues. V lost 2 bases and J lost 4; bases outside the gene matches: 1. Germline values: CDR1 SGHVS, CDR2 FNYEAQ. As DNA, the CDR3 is TGTGCCAGCAGCTTAACTAGCGGGGGATACGAGCAGTACGTC. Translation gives CASSLTSGGYEQYV.

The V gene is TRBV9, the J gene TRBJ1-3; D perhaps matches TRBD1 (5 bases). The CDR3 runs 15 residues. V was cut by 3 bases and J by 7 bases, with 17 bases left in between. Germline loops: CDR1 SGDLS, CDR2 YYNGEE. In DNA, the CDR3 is TGTGCCAGCAGCGGCGAGGGGTCGGGGTTGAACACCATATATTTT. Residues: CASSGEGSGLNTIYF.

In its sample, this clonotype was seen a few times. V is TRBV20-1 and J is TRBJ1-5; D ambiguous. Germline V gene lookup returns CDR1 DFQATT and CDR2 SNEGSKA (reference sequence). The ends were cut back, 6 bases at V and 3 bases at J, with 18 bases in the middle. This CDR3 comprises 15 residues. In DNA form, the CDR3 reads TGCAGTGCACACTCGGGAGACATGAACAATCAGCCCCAGCATTTT. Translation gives CSAHSGDMNNQPQHF.

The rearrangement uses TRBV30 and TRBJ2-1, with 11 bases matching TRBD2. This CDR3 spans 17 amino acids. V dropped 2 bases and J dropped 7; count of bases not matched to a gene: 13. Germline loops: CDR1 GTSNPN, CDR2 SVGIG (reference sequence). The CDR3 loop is CAWSLQYGSGGANEQFF. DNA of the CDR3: TGTGCCTGGAGTCTCCAATATGGTAGCGGGGGGGCGAATGAGCAGTTCTTC. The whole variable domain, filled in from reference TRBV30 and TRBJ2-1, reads SQTIHQWPATLVQPVGSPLSLECTVEGTSNPNLYWYRQAAGRGLQLLFYSVGIGQISSEVPQNLSASRPQDRQFILSSKKLLLSDSGFYLCAWSLQYGSGGANEQFFGPGTRLTVL.

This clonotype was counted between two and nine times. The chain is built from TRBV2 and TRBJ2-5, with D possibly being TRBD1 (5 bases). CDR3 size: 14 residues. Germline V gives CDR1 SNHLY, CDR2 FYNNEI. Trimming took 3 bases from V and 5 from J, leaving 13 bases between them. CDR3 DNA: TGTGCCAGCAGTGATAACAGGCGGTTGGAGACCCAGTACTTC. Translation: CASSDNRRLETQYF.

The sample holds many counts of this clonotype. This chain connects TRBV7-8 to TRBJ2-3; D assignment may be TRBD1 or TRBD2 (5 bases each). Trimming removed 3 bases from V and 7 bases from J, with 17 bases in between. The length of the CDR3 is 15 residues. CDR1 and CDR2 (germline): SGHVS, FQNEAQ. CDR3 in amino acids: CASSFDGTTINTQYF. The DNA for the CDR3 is TGTGCCAGCAGCTTCGACGGGACCACCATTAATACGCAGTATTTT.

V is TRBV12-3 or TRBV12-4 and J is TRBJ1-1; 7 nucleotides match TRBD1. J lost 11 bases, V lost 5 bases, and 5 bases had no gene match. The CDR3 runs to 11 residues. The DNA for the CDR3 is TGTGCCAGCAGTATCAGGGGGGGGGCTTTCTTT. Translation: CASSIRGGAFF.

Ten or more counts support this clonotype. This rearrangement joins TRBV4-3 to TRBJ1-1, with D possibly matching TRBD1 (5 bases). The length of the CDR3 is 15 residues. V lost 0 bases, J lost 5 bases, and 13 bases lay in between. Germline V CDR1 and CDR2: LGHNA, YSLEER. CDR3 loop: CASSQDRGAGTEAFF. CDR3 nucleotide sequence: TGCGCCAGCAGCCAAGATCGCGGGGCAGGGACTGAAGCTTTCTTT.

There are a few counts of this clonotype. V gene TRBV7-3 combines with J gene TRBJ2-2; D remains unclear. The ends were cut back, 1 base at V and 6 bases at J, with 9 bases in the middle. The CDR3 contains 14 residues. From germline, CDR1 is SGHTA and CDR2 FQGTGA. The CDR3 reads CASSLILGAGELFF. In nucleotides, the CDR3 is TGTGCCAGCAGCTTAATATTGGGTGCCGGGGAGCTGTTTTTT.

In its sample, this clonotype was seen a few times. This CDR3 is CATSQRGFSYNEQFF. In DNA form, the CDR3 reads TGCGCCACCTCCCAGCGGGGATTTTCCTACAATGAGCAGTTCTTC. This chain links TRBV4-1 with TRBJ2-1; TRBD2 matches 7 bases. CDR3 length equals 15 residues. J gave up 1 base and V 10 bases, and 10 bases lay outside the gene matches. Germline V lookup: CDR1 MGHRA, CDR2 YSYEKL.

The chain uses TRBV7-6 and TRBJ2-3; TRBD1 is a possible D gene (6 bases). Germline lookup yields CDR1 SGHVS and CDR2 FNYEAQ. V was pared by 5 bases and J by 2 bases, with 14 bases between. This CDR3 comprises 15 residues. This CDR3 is CASSAGTYATDTQYF. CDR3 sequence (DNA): TGTGCCAGCAGCGCCGGGACATATGCCACAGATACGCAGTATTTT.

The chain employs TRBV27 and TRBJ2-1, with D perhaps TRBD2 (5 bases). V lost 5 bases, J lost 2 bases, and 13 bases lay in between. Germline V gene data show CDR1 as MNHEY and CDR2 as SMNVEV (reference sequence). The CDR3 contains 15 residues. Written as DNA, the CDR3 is TGTGCCAGCAGTCTATGGGTCGGGGCCTACAATGAGCAGTTCTTC. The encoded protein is CASSLWVGAYNEQFF.

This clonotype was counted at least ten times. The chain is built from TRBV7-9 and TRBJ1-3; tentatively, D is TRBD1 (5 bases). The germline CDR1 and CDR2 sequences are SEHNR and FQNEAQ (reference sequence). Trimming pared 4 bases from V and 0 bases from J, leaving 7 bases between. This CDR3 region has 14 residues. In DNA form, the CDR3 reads TGTGCCAGCAGCTCAGGGAGCTCTGGAAACACCATATATTTT. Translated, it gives CASSSGSSGNTIYF. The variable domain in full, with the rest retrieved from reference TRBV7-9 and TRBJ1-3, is DTGVSQNPRHKITKRGQNVTFRCDPISEHNRLYWYRQTLGQGPEFLTYFQNEAQLEKSRLLSDRFSAERPKGSFSTLEIQRTEQGDSAMYLCASSSGSSGNTIYFGEGSWLTVV.

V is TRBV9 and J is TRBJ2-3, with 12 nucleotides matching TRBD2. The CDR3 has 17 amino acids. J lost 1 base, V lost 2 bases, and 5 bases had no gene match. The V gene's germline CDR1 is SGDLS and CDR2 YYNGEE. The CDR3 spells CASSVSTSGGRTDTQYF. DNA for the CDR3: TGTGCCAGCAGCGTGTCGACTAGCGGGGGACGCACAGATACGCAGTATTTT.

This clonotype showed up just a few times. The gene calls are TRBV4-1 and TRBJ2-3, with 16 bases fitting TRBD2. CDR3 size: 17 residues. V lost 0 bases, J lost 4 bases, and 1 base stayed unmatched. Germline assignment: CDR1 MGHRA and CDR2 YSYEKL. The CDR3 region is CASSQEGTSGGADTQYF. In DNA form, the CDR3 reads TGCGCCAGCAGCCAAGAGGGGACTAGCGGGGGGGCAGATACGCAGTATTTT.

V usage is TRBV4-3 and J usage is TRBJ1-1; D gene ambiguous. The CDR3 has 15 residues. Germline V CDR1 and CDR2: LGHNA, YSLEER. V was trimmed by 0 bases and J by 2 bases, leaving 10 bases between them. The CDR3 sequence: CASSQEGLVNTEAFF. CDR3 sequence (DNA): TGCGCCAGCAGCCAAGAGGGATTGGTCAACACTGAAGCTTTCTTT.